This record concerns one TCR beta chain sequence. Its target is not known. The record originates from a study of beta chain features in type 1 diabetes. Of the isolated RNA, all was reverse transcribed, and so the sequenced material was expressed TCRB transcripts. Using immunoSEQ multiplex PCR, the repertoire was profiled, and TCRdb retains in-frame clones only, with some absent. The data contain 150,000 to 200,000 clones, 8% to 9.5% of them singletons. The CDR3 extends over 14 amino acids. J was trimmed by 3 bases and V by 7 bases; bases with no gene match: 9. Germline CDR1 ENHRY, CDR2 SYGVKD. Regarding the study as a whole: There was a moderate but significant shortening of TCRB CDR3s in all four CD4+ subsets of Type 1 diabetes patients.

The sample comprised central memory CD4+ T cells from blood. The receptor was isolated from a young woman with type 1 diabetes. The chain carries TRBV10-3 and TRBJ2-7, with 7 bases aligning to TRBD2. The CDR3 bases are TGTGCCATCACCAAGGGAAGGGAGGGCTACGAGCAGTACTTC. Its protein product is CAITKGREGYEQYF.